This T cell receptor (beta chain) is from a study of blood T cell repertoires in COVID-19. Original data processing: Amplifying reference gene primers gave estimates of nucleated cell counts. Sequencing was performed with immunoSEQ multiplex PCR; in TCRdb, only in-frame clones are kept and a portion is missing. V, J and clone size are taken as reported in that table, and D and trimming were inferred from the DNA itself. Of over 150,000 clones in the sample, approximately 81% were seen once. This CDR3 has 13 residues. V was pared by 6 bases and J by 5 bases, with 11 bases between. Germline CDR1 reads ENHRY; CDR2 reads SYGVKD.

The sequencing sample was made of peripheral blood. The J gene is TRBJ2-1, the V gene TRBV10-3, with a possible D match to TRBD1 (6 bases). This receptor was obtained from a middle-aged man with acute or convalescent COVID-19. The CDR3, as DNA: TGTGCCATCAGACCGGCAGGGGACAATGAGCAGTTCTTC. Translated, it gives CAIRPAGDNEQFF.